This T cell receptor beta chain was sequenced during a study of siplizumab effects on memory and regulatory T cells. Only in-frame clones appear in the TCRdb table, and some are missing; sequencing was by immunoSEQ multiplex PCR. In the table there are around 95,000 clones, about 95% of which are singletons. Germline CDR1 SGHRS, CDR2 YFSETQ. The V end was cut by 3 bases, the J end by 8 bases, with 26 bases between. The CDR3 contains 17 residues. The sample consisted of non-Treg CD4+ T cells sorted from blood. The sequence was obtained from a human donor in good health. J is TRBJ1-2 and V is TRBV5-1; D possibly corresponds to TRBD1 (5 bases). The CDR3 is CASSSSPRDVLPRGYTF. The CDR3 DNA is TGCGCCAGCAGCTCCTCACCCCGGGACGTTCTTCCGCGGGGCTACACCTTC.